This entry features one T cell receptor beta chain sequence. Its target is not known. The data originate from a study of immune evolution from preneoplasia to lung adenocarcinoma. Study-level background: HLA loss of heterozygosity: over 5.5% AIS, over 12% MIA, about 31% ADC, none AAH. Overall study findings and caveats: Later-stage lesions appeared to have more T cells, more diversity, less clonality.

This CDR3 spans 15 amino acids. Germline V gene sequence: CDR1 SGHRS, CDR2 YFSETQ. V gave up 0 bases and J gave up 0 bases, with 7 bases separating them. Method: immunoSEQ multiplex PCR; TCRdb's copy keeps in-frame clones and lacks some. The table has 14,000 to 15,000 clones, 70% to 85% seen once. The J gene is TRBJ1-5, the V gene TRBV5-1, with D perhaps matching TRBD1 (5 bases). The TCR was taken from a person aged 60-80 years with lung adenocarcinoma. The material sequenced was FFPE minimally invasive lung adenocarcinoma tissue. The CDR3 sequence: CASSLATGSNQPQHF. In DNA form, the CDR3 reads TGCGCCAGCAGCTTGGCTACAGGTAGCAATCAGCCCCAGCATTTT.